These T cell receptor beta chains were read from a single sample in a study of OX40 agonist ivuxolimab in advanced cancers. The repertoire was sequenced with immunoSEQ multiplex PCR; TCRdb's copy has only in-frame clones and lacks some. The sample has over 45,000 clones, 85% to 90% seen once. The sample here was CD4+ or CD8+ T cells sorted from blood, taken in a trial of the OX40 agonist ivuxolimab. Every receptor here comes from an adult with an advanced solid tumor such as melanoma, head and neck, liver or kidney cancer. Each CDR3 is given with its conserved first and last residue. D genes are given only for firm matches.

v_gene: TRBV7-2
d_gene: .
j_gene: TRBJ2-1
CDR3aa: CASSLTSFSYNEQFF

v_gene: TRBV7-2
d_gene: .
j_gene: TRBJ2-7
CDR3aa: CASSLRAGTSYEQYF

v_gene: TRBV12-5
d_gene: .
j_gene: TRBJ2-5
CDR3aa: CASGFLGGALQETQYF

v_gene: TRBV5-1
d_gene: .
j_gene: TRBJ1-4
CDR3aa: CASSKNIATNEKLFF

v_gene: TRBV6-6
d_gene: .
j_gene: TRBJ2-6
CDR3aa: CASRVTGTGANVLTF

v_gene: TRBV19
d_gene: .
j_gene: TRBJ1-5
CDR3aa: CASSKERIWNQPQHF

v_gene: TRBV5-5
d_gene: .
j_gene: TRBJ1-1
CDR3aa: CASSQGAGLNTEAFF

v_gene: TRBV13
d_gene: .
j_gene: TRBJ2-7
CDR3aa: CASSLGAGVAPEQYF

v_gene: TRBV28
d_gene: TRBD1
j_gene: TRBJ1-1
CDR3aa: CASRPWTGNTEAFF

v_gene: TRBV7-2
d_gene: .
j_gene: TRBJ1-2
CDR3aa: CASSLWGYGYTF

v_gene: TRBV7-9
d_gene: .
j_gene: TRBJ2-7
CDR3aa: CASSSRTETYEQYF

v_gene: TRBV10-3
d_gene: TRBD1
j_gene: TRBJ1-5
CDR3aa: CAISESQGRQPQHF

v_gene: TRBV7-6
d_gene: TRBD1
j_gene: TRBJ2-3
CDR3aa: CASSPTTGGDTQYF

v_gene: TRBV19
d_gene: .
j_gene: TRBJ1-1
CDR3aa: CASSQGSRHTEAFF

v_gene: TRBV19
d_gene: TRBD1
j_gene: TRBJ1-1
CDR3aa: CASRKPGTGGKAEAFF

v_gene: TRBV14
d_gene: TRBD1
j_gene: TRBJ1-4
CDR3aa: CASSRLTTGRGEKLFF

v_gene: TRBV7-3
d_gene: .
j_gene: TRBJ1-2
CDR3aa: CASSYAGTDANYGYTF

v_gene: TRBV29-1
d_gene: TRBD1
j_gene: TRBJ2-5
CDR3aa: CSVERDSLRSGRYF